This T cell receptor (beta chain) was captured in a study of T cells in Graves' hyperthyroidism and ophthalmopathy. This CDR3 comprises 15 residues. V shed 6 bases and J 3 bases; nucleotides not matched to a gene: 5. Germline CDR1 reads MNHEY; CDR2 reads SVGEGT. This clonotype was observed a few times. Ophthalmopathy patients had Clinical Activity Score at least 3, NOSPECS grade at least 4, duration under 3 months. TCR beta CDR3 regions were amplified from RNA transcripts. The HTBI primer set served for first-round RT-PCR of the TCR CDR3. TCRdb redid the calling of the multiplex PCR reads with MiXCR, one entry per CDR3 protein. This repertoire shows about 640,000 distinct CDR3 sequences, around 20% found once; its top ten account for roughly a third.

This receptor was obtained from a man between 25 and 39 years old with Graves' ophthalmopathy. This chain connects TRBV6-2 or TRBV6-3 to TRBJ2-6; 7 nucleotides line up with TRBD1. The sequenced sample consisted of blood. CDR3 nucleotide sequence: TGTGCCAGCAGCGAGGGACAGTATGGGGCCAACGTCCTGACTTTC. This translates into CASSEGQYGANVLTF.